The rows below give T cell receptor beta chains drawn from one sample of a study of T cells in Graves' hyperthyroidism and ophthalmopathy. One entry per CDR3 protein, called by TCRdb with MiXCR from the multiplex PCR reads. Of fewer than 900,000 distinct CDR3 sequences in the sample, roughly 15% were seen once. Sequenced sample: blood. These receptors came from a man between 18 and 29 years old with Graves' hyperthyroidism. Both conserved end residues are part of each CDR3. D genes are given only for firm matches. Some rows have no size entry. The others give once, few or many, or a class for an expanded clone.

v_call	clone_size	cdr3_length	j_call	d_call	cdr3_aa	cdr3_nt
TRBV6-1	many	14	TRBJ1-1	TRBD1	CASSQGQSNTEAFF	TGTGCCAGCAGTCAGGGACAGTCGAACACTGAAGCTTTCTTT
TRBV11-2	few	15	TRBJ2-5	-	CASSLDQLLKETQYF	TGTGCCAGCAGCTTAGATCAACTCCTCAAAGAGACCCAGTACTTC
TRBV3-1	many	16	TRBJ2-5	-	CASSQDSGHTYETQYF	TGTGCCAGCAGCCAAGATTCTGGACACACTTATGAGACCCAGTACTTC
TRBV6-1	-	14	TRBJ2-5	TRBD2	CASSPGGREETQYF	TGTGCCAGCAGTCCGGGGGGTAGGGAAGAGACCCAGTACTTC
TRBV6-1	many	14	TRBJ1-1	-	CASRPETENTEAFF	TGTGCCTCAAGGCCGGAGACGGAGAACACTGAAGCTTTCTTT
TRBV20-1	few	16	TRBJ2-2	TRBD2	CSARGPSGRVSGELFF	TGCAGTGCTAGAGGTCCCAGCGGGAGGGTTTCCGGGGAGCTGTTTTTT
TRBV5-1	few	18	TRBJ2-3	-	CASSLADEGPPSTDTQYF	TGCGCCAGCAGCTTGGCCGACGAGGGTCCTCCTAGCACAGATACGCAGTATTTT
TRBV20-1	few	14	TRBJ1-5	-	CSARDGWSNQPQHF	TGCAGTGCTAGAGATGGGTGGAGCAATCAGCCCCAGCATTTT
TRBV20-1	many	13	TRBJ2-2	-	CSARGGNTGELFF	TGCAGTGCTAGGGGCGGGAACACCGGGGAGCTGTTTTTT
TRBV2	many	14	TRBJ2-5	-	CASLQGRRGETQYF	TGTGCCAGCCTACAGGGACGGCGCGGGGAGACCCAGTACTTC
TRBV7-9	many	17	TRBJ2-7	TRBD1	CASRKAFSGTAYYEQYF	TGTGCCAGCAGGAAGGCTTTCTCCGGGACAGCATACTACGAGCAGTACTTC
TRBV28	many	14	TRBJ1-2	-	CASSLSSGAYGYTF	TGTGCCAGCAGTTTATCTTCGGGGGCCTATGGCTACACCTTC
TRBV24-1	many	14	TRBJ1-4	-	CATSESTPNEKLFF	TGTGCCACCAGTGAGAGCACCCCCAATGAAAAACTGTTTTTT
TRBV6-5	many	14	TRBJ2-7	TRBD1	CASSYGDRAYEQYF	TGTGCCAGCAGTTACGGGGACAGGGCCTACGAGCAGTACTTC
TRBV12-3/TRBV12-4	many	15	TRBJ2-7	TRBD2	CASSSGGLAHYEQYF	TGTGCCAGCAGTTCAGGAGGACTAGCCCACTACGAGCAGTACTTC
TRBV20-1	few	11	TRBJ2-3	-	CSPTSTDTQYF	TGCAGTCCAACTAGCACAGATACGCAGTATTTT
TRBV6-5	few	15	TRBJ2-1	-	CASSYFGRVVNEQFF	TGTGCCAGCAGTTACTTCGGCAGGGTGGTCAATGAGCAGTTCTTC
TRBV27	many	13	TRBJ2-3	-	CASRSADTDTQYF	TGTGCCAGCAGGTCAGCGGACACAGATACGCAGTATTTT
TRBV30	few	13	TRBJ2-3	-	CAADPASTDTQYF	TGTGCCGCCGATCCTGCTAGCACAGATACGCAGTATTTT
TRBV18	few	15	TRBJ1-5	TRBD1	CASSPRGQAIGPQHF	TGTGCCAGCTCACCACGGGGACAGGCGATAGGGCCCCAGCATTTT
TRBV5-1	-	14	TRBJ2-3	TRBD1	CASSLQGEPDTQYF	TGCGCCAGCAGCTTACAGGGGGAGCCAGATACGCAGTATTTT
TRBV7-3	few	18	TRBJ2-3	TRBD2	CASSGTSGSHKHADTQYF	TGTGCCAGCAGTGGGACTAGCGGGAGTCATAAGCATGCAGATACGCAGTATTTT
TRBV12-3/TRBV12-4	few	12	TRBJ2-3	-	CASETDTDTQYF	TGTGCCAGCGAGACTGACACAGATACGCAGTATTTT
TRBV29-1	-	13	TRBJ2-5	-	CSGQQVTQETQYF	TGCAGCGGGCAACAGGTTACCCAAGAGACCCAGTACTTC
TRBV24-1	-	15	TRBJ2-1	TRBD2	CATSEPGTTGDEQFF	TGTGCCACCAGTGAGCCCGGGACTACGGGCGATGAGCAGTTCTTC
TRBV28	-	16	TRBJ2-1	TRBD1	CASSSMDRVGYNEQFF	TGTGCCAGCAGTTCTATGGACAGGGTGGGGTACAATGAGCAGTTCTTC
TRBV28	many	14	TRBJ1-6	TRBD1	CASSLDRGISPLHF	TGTGCCAGCAGTTTAGACAGGGGCATTTCACCCCTCCACTTT
TRBV15	-	16	TRBJ2-7	-	CATSSGRTGTIYEQYF	TGTGCCACCAGCTCGGGGAGGACAGGTACGATCTACGAGCAGTACTTC
TRBV2	many	14	TRBJ2-7	TRBD1	CASSGQGGFHEQYF	TGTGCCAGCAGTGGACAGGGTGGATTCCACGAGCAGTACTTC
TRBV11-2	many	16	TRBJ2-7	TRBD2	CASSLIPGLAEYEQYF	TGTGCCAGCAGCTTAATCCCGGGACTAGCGGAATACGAGCAGTACTTC
TRBV7-8	many	16	TRBJ2-5	TRBD2	CASSLRIAGAQETQYF	TGTGCCAGCAGCTTACGGATAGCGGGGGCCCAAGAGACCCAGTACTTC
TRBV11-3	few	16	TRBJ1-4	TRBD1	CASSFGQAATNEKLFF	TGTGCCAGCAGCTTCGGACAGGCTGCAACTAATGAAAAACTGTTTTTT
TRBV14	-	16	TRBJ2-1	-	CASRSAGGPLQNEQFF	TGTGCCAGCAGGTCGGCCGGCGGTCCTTTGCAGAATGAGCAGTTCTTC
TRBV7-9	few	21	TRBJ2-1	TRBD2	CASSPMPGLAGGPGSYNEQFF	TGTGCCAGCAGCCCCATGCCCGGACTAGCGGGAGGACCCGGCTCCTACAATGAGCAGTTCTTC
TRBV20-1	-	10	TRBJ2-1	-	CSGRLGEQFF	TGCAGTGGCCGACTAGGTGAGCAGTTCTTC
TRBV24-1	many	19	TRBJ2-3	-	CATSDPLEMESGSTDTQYF	TGTGCCACCAGTGACCCCCTGGAGATGGAAAGCGGTAGCACAGATACGCAGTATTTT
TRBV28	many	12	TRBJ1-5	-	CASSLQLQPQHF	TGTGCCAGCAGTTTACAGCTTCAGCCCCAGCATTTT
TRBV15	few	13	TRBJ2-5	-	CATSWVGSETQYF	TGTGCCACCAGCTGGGTCGGTTCGGAGACCCAGTACTTC
TRBV9	-	14	TRBJ1-3	-	CASSEVDIENTIYF	TGTGCCAGCAGCGAGGTAGACATTGAAAACACCATATATTTT
TRBV28	-	13	TRBJ1-2	-	CASSLVEEGGYTF	TGTGCCAGCAGTTTGGTGGAGGAGGGTGGCTACACCTTC
TRBV12-3/TRBV12-4	many	14	TRBJ1-1	-	CASSARTLNTEAFF	TGTGCCAGCAGTGCGCGGACATTGAACACTGAAGCTTTCTTT
TRBV5-1	many	18	TRBJ2-7	TRBD2	CASSSGTSGRRPGSEQYF	TGCGCCAGCAGCTCCGGGACTAGCGGGAGACGGCCCGGGAGCGAGCAGTACTTC
TRBV10-3	few	13	TRBJ1-2	-	CASSPADSYGYTF	TGTGCCAGCAGCCCCGCGGACAGCTATGGCTACACCTTC
TRBV29-1	-	14	TRBJ2-2	-	CSVVVREDTGELFF	TGCAGCGTTGTCGTCAGGGAGGACACCGGGGAGCTGTTTTTT
TRBV6-2/TRBV6-3	-	13	TRBJ2-5	-	CASSYSLWQGQYF	TGTGCCAGCAGTTACTCTCTCTGGCAGGGACAGTACTTC
TRBV20-1	many	14	TRBJ2-1	TRBD2	CSARDVGLVNEQFF	TGCAGTGCTAGAGACGTAGGACTAGTAAATGAGCAGTTCTTC
TRBV9	-	16	TRBJ2-1	TRBD2	CAGSSRLAVRYNEQFF	TGTGCCGGCAGCTCAAGACTAGCGGTCCGCTACAATGAGCAGTTCTTC